This record looks at one T cell receptor (beta chain) sequence and its context. Its antigen is not identified. Coverage ceases 3 residues before the CDR3 finishes, and the germline J gene fills in the end. These data originate in a study of T cells in women clearing cervical HPV infection. Study as a whole: For cases, blood was sampled a median around 150 days after lesion detection, interquartile range roughly 80 to 200 days.

The repertoire was sequenced with immunoSEQ multiplex PCR; TCRdb's copy has only in-frame clones and lacks some. Recorded for this sample: 42,000 or so clones. General observations from the study: Repertoire richness, not evenness, was significantly elevated in CIN3+ cases versus controls. A classifier using richness and V gene abundances reached an AUC of under 0.9. Unknown T-cell numbers per sample may underlie the richness differences.

Germline CDR1 is SNHLY and CDR2 is FYNNEI. There are 14 residues in the CDR3. Trimming at V came to 6 bases and at J to 3 bases, leaving 6 bases not matched to a gene. This sequence was found in a woman between 18 and 75 years old with a cervical HPV16 infection that either progressed to CIN3+ or cleared (not recorded which). J is TRBJ2-7 and V is TRBV2, with TRBD1 matching over 9 bases. Sequencing used blood buffy coat. The CDR3: CASRKGQGIYEQYF. CDR3 DNA (partial): TGTGCCAGCAGGAAGGGACAGGGTATCTACGAG.